This T cell receptor (beta chain) was obtained from a study of blood T cell repertoires in COVID-19. About the study: Researchers got acute and convalescent COVID-19 samples from the United States, Italy and Spain. Nucleic acid was either cDNA or gDNA, and it came from T cells, B-cell-depleted T cells, or PBMCs.

CDR3 length: 16 residues. V lost 4 bases and J lost 6; bases outside the gene matches: 13. Germline-derived CDR1 and CDR2 are MNHEY and SMNVEV (reference sequence). In the original analysis: From reference gene primer amplification, estimates of nucleated cell counts were derived. The method was immunoSEQ multiplex PCR; TCRdb's version includes in-frame clones alone and lacks a portion of them. That table is the source of V, J and clone size, and D and trimming were worked out from the DNA. The profile shows about 400,000 clones, around 84% of them singletons. Sequencing was done on a sample of peripheral blood. This sequence joins TRBV27 and TRBJ1-2; 8 bases agree with TRBD1. This TCR was recovered from a human donor in a cohort sampled during active COVID-19. The CDR3 reads CASSSNPTGGRDGYTF. The CDR3 nucleotides read TGTGCCAGCAGTTCGAACCCAACAGGGGGGAGGGATGGCTACACCTTC.